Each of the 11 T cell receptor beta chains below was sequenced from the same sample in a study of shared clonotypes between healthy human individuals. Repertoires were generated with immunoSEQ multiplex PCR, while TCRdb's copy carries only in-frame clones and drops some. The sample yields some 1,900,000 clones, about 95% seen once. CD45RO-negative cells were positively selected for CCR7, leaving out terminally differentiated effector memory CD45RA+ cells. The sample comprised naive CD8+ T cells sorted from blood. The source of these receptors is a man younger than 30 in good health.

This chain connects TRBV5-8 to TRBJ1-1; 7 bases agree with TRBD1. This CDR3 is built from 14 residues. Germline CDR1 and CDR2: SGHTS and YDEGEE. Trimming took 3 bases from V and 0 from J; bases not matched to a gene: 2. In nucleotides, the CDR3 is TGTGCCAGCAGCTGGGGACAGTTGAACACTGAAGCTTTCTTT. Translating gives CASSWGQLNTEAFF.

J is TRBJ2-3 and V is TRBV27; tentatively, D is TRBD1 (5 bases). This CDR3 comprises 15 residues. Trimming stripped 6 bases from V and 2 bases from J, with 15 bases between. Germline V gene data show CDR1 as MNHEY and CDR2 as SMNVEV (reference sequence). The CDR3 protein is CASSRVGDLTDTQYF. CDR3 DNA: TGTGCCAGCAGCCGAGTAGGGGATCTCACAGATACGCAGTATTTT.

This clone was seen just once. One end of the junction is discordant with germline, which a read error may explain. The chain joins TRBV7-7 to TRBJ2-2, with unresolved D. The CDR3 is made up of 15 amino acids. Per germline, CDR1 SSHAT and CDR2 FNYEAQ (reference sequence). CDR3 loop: CASSPPGNNTGELFF. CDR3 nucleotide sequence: TGTGCTAGCAGCCCCCCTGGGAATAACACCGGGGAGCTGTTTTTT.

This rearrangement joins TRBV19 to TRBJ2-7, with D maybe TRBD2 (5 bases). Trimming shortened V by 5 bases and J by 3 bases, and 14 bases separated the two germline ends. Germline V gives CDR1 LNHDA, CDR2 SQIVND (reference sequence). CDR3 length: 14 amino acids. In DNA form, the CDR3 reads TGTGCCAGTAGTCCCTCCCCACTAGTCTACGAGCAGTACTTC. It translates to CASSPSPLVYEQYF.

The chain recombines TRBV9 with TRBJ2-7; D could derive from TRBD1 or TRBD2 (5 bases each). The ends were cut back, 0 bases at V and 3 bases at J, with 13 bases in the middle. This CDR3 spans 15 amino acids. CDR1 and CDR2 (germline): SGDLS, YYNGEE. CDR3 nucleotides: TGTGCCAGCAGCGTAGAAGGGGACCCCTACTACGAGCAGTACTTC. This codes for CASSVEGDPYYEQYF.

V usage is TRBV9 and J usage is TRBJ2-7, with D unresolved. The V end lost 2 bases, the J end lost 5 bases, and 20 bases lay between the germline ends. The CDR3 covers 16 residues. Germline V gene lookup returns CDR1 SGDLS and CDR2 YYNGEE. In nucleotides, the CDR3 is TGTGCCAGCAGCGTGAGGAACCCACTCCACCTAGACGAGCAGTACTTC. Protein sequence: CASSVRNPLHLDEQYF.

This chain's CDR3 is CASSLGLATYVEQFF. The CDR3 DNA follows: TGTGCCAGTAGTCTCGGACTAGCGACATACGTTGAGCAGTTCTTC. V usage is TRBV19 and J usage is TRBJ2-1; 9 bases line up with TRBD2. V shed 5 bases and J 9 bases; nucleotides not matched to a gene: 11. CDR1 and CDR2 (germline): LNHDA, SQIVND (reference sequence). The CDR3 has 15 residues.

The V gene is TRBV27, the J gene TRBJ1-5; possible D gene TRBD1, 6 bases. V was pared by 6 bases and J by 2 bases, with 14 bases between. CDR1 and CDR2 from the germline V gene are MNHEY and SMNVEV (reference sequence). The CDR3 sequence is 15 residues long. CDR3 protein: CASSAWGLGNQPQHF. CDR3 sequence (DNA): TGTGCCAGCAGCGCTTGGGGGCTCGGCAATCAGCCCCAGCATTTT.

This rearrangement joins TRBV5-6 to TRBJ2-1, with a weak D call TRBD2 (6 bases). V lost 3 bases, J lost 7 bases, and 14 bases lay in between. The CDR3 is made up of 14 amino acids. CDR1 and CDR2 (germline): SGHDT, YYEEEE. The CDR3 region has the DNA TGTGCCAGCAGCTCGGGACTCTTAGGAAATGAGCAGTTCTTC. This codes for CASSSGLLGNEQFF.

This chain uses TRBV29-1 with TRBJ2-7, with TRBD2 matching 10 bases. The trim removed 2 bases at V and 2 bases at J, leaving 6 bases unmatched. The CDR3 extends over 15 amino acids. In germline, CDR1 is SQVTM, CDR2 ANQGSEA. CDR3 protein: CSVEMASGRAYEQYF. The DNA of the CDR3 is TGCAGCGTTGAAATGGCGAGCGGGAGGGCCTACGAGCAGTACTTC.

The CDR3 DNA is TGTGCCAGCAGCCTCACAGGAGACTCGAACACTGAAGCTTTCTTT. This gives the protein CASSLTGDSNTEAFF. The V call is TRBV2, the J call TRBJ1-1; D perhaps matches TRBD1 (5 bases). The CDR3 sequence is 15 residues long. The V end lost 6 bases, the J end lost 1 base, and 15 bases lay between the germline ends. Looked up from germline, CDR1 is SNHLY and CDR2 is FYNNEI.